The rows below give T cell receptor beta chains drawn from one sample of a study of cytomegalovirus exposure and HLA in healthy donors. TCRdb keeps only in-frame clones here, not all; method: immunoSEQ multiplex PCR. This sample has 110,000 to 150,000 clones; roughly 65% occur once, and the top ten carry 4% to 5.5%. Sample: PBMCs. Receptors originate from a man aged 55 to 70 in good health and CMV-seronegative. Each CDR3 is given with its conserved first and last residue. A D gene is named only where the DNA matches it firmly. Clone size is stated in some rows and not others, as once, few, many or a class when expanded.

J gene	V gene	CDR3 length	clone size	D gene	CDR3 protein	CDR3 DNA
TRBJ2-5	TRBV2	17	.	TRBD2	CASSPGVAGGPGETQYF	TGTGCCAGCAGCCCTGGGGTGGCGGGAGGGCCTGGAGAGACCCAGTACTTC
TRBJ2-7	TRBV27	17	.	TRBD2	CASSSSGRANPPYEQYF	TGTGCCAGCAGTTCTAGCGGGAGGGCCAATCCCCCCTACGAGCAGTACTTC
TRBJ1-2	TRBV6-1	13	once	.	CASSEQGSYGYTF	TGTGCCAGCAGTGAACAGGGATCCTATGGCTACACCTTC
TRBJ2-1	TRBV29-1	13	.	TRBD1	CSVEGQGDNEQFF	TGCAGCGTTGAGGGACAGGGAGACAATGAGCAGTTCTTC
TRBJ1-6	TRBV5-1	15	.	TRBD1	CASSGDRGDNSPLHF	TGCGCCAGCAGCGGGGACAGGGGAGATAATTCACCCCTCCACTTT
TRBJ2-5	TRBV30	14	.	TRBD2	CAWSQKIGGETQYF	TGTGCCTGGAGTCAAAAAATCGGGGGGGAGACCCAGTACTTC
TRBJ1-1	TRBV6-6	15	.	TRBD1	CAIHDLRQGPTEAFF	TGTGCCATCCACGATCTAAGACAGGGACCCACTGAAGCTTTCTTT
TRBJ2-5	TRBV7-9	15	.	TRBD2	CASSEGLAGGETQYF	TGTGCCAGCAGCGAGGGACTAGCGGGAGGGGAGACCCAGTACTTC
TRBJ2-1	TRBV28	16	few	TRBD1	CASSRQGAGGYNEQFF	TGTGCCAGCAGCCGACAGGGGGCGGGTGGGTACAATGAGCAGTTCTTC
TRBJ2-3	TRBV27	15	.	.	CASRRSSGSTDTQYF	TGTGCCAGCAGAAGATCGAGCGGGAGCACAGATACGCAGTATTTT
TRBJ1-4	TRBV5-1	15	.	.	CASSLETDRGEKLFF	TGCGCCAGCAGCTTGGAGACAGACCGAGGTGAAAAACTGTTTTTT
TRBJ2-5	TRBV6-6	14	.	TRBD1	CASRGDRGQETQYF	TGTGCCAGCAGGGGCGACAGGGGACAAGAGACCCAGTACTTC
TRBJ1-1	TRBV28	13	.	TRBD1	CASSLTGTDEAFF	TGTGCCAGCAGTCTAACCGGGACAGACGAAGCTTTCTTT
TRBJ2-7	TRBV6-1	15	.	.	CASRQQRVTSYEQYF	TGTGCCAGCAGACAACAGAGAGTGACATCCTACGAGCAGTACTTC
TRBJ2-1	TRBV6-4	20	.	TRBD2	CASSDSERETPYLSYNEQFF	TGTGCCAGCAGTGACTCGGAGCGGGAGACCCCTTATCTCTCCTACAATGAGCAGTTCTTC
TRBJ2-1	TRBV7-2	14	.	TRBD2	CASSRAGGGNEQFF	TGTGCCAGCAGCCGAGCGGGAGGGGGCAATGAGCAGTTCTTC
TRBJ2-2	TRBV11-3	13	few	.	CASSFSSTGELFF	TGTGCCAGCAGCTTTTCTAGTACCGGGGAGCTGTTTTTT
TRBJ2-1	TRBV7-3	15	few	TRBD2	CASSSTSGRGNEQFF	TGTGCCAGCAGCTCGACTAGCGGGAGAGGCAATGAGCAGTTCTTC
TRBJ1-3	TRBV9	17	.	TRBD1	CASSVDPGTGLVNTIYF	TGTGCCAGCAGCGTAGATCCGGGGACAGGCCTTGTAAACACCATATATTTT
TRBJ1-5	TRBV6-5	15	.	.	CASSYGGMSNQPQHF	TGTGCCAGCAGTTATGGGGGGATGAGCAATCAGCCCCAGCATTTT